This T cell receptor (beta chain) was identified in a study of response to subunit inactivated influenza vaccine. This clonotype was picked up a small number of times. Antigen unknown. V was clipped by 6 bases and J by 2 bases, with 14 bases between them. CDR1 and CDR2 from the germline V gene are MDHEN and SYDVKM. The CDR3 is made up of 15 amino acids. TCRdb used MiXCR to reprocess the RT-PCR reads, holding one entry per CDR3 protein. This repertoire shows 500,000 to 600,000 distinct CDR3 sequences, 10% to 15% found once; its top ten account for roughly 14%. Regarding the study as a whole: T cells newly recruited by each seasonal influenza vaccination are few, the authors suggested.

The source is a man aged 50 or older who received an inactivated influenza vaccine. This chain joins TRBV28 and TRBJ2-4; a weak D match, TRBD1 (6 bases). Source: PBMCs from blood, taken about 40 days after vaccination. The chain's CDR3 is CASRGQSPTKNIQYF. CDR3 sequence (DNA): TGTGCCAGCAGAGGACAGAGCCCTACCAAAAACATTCAGTACTTC.